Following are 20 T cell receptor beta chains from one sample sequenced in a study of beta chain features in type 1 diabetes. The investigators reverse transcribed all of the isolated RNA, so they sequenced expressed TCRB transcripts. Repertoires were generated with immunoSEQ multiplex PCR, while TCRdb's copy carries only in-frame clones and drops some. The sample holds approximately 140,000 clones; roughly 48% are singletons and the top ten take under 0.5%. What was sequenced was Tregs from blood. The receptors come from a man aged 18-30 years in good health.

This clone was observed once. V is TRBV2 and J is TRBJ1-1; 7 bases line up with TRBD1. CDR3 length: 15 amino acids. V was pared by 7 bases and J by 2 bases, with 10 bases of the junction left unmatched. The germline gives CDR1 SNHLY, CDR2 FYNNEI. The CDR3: CASIRDSLANTEAFF. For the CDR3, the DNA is TGTGCCAGCATTCGGGACAGCCTTGCCAACACTGAAGCTTTCTTT.

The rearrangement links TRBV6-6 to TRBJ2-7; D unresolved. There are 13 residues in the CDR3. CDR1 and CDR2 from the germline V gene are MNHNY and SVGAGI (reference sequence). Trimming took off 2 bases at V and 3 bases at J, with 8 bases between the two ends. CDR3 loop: CASSYELLYEQYF. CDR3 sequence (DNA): TGTGCCAGCAGTTACGAGTTGCTCTACGAGCAGTACTTC.

This CDR3 is CASSHRTGNVEQYF. The CDR3, as DNA: TGTGCCAGCAGCCATCGGACAGGGAACGTCGAGCAGTACTTC. V usage is TRBV14 and J usage is TRBJ2-7; 8 positions agree with TRBD1. The length of the CDR3 is 14 residues. Germline CDR1 reads SGHDN; CDR2 reads FVKESK. The V segment lost 3 bases and the J segment 6 bases; nucleotides outside the gene matches: 7.

The CDR3 here is CASSASQGSYNEQFF. The CDR3 bases are TGTGCCAGCAGCGCGAGCCAGGGATCCTACAATGAGCAGTTCTTC. This sequence joins TRBV7-3 and TRBJ2-1, with D perhaps matching TRBD1 (5 bases). This CDR3 contains 15 residues. Between the trimmed V and J ends, which lost 5 bases and 1 base, there was a span of 12 bases. Germline V CDR1 and CDR2: SGHTA, FQGTGA.

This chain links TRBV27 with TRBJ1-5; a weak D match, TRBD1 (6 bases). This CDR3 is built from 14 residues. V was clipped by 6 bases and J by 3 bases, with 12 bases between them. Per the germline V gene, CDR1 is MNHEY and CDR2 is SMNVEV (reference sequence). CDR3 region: CASSLRGYNQPQHF. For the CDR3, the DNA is TGTGCCAGCAGCCTCAGGGGTTACAATCAGCCCCAGCATTTT.

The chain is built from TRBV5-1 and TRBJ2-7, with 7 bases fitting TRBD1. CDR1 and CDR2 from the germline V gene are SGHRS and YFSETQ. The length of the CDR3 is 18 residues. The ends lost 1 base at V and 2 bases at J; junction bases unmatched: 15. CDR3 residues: CASSLSLLPGQEPYEQYF. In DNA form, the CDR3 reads TGCGCCAGCAGCTTGTCGCTACTTCCAGGACAGGAACCCTACGAGCAGTACTTC. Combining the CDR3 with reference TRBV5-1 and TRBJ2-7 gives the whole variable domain KAGVTQTPRYLIKTRGQQVTLSCSPISGHRSVSWYQQTPGQGLQFLFEYFSETQRNKGNFPGRFSGRQFSNSRSEMNVSTLELGDSALYLCASSLSLLPGQEPYEQYFGPGTRLTVT.

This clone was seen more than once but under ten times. CDR3 coding DNA: TGTGCCTGGAGCCAGGGAGCGGGACATGGCTACACCTTC. This codes for CAWSQGAGHGYTF. The J gene is TRBJ1-2, the V gene TRBV30; D might be TRBD1 (5 bases). The CDR3 has 13 amino acids. Per germline, CDR1 GTSNPN and CDR2 SVGIG (reference sequence). V lost 3 bases and J 6 bases, leaving 14 bases between the germline ends.

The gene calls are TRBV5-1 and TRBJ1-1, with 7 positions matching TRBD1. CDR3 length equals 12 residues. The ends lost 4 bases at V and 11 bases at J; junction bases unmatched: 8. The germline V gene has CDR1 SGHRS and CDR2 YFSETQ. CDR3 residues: CASSLNDRDAFF. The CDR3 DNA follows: TGCGCCAGCAGCCTAAACGACAGGGACGCTTTCTTT.

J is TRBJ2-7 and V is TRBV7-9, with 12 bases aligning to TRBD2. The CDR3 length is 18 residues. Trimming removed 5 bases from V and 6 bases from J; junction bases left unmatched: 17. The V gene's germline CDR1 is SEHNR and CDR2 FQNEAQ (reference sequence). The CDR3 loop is CASSPSTSGSFGSGEQYF. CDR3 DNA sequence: TGTGCCAGCAGCCCATCGACTAGCGGGAGTTTTGGCTCTGGCGAGCAGTACTTC.

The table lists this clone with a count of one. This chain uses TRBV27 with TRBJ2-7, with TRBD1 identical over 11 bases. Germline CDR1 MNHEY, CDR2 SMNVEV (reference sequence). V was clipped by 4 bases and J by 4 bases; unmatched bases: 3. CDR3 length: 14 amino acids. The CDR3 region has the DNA TGTGCCAGCAGTTGGACAGGGGGCGCTTACGAGCAGTACTTC. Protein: CASSWTGGAYEQYF.

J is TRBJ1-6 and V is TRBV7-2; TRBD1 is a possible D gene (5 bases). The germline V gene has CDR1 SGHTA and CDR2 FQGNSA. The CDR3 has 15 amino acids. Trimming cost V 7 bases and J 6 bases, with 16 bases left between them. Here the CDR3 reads CASTPYRPSNSPLHF. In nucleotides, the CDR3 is TGTGCCAGCACCCCATACAGGCCTAGTAATTCACCCCTCCACTTT.

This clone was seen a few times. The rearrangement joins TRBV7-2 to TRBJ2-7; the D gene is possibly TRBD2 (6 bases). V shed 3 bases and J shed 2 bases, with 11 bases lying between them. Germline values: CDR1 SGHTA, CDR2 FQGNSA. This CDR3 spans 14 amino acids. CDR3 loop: CASSLGGMTYEQYF. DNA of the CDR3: TGTGCCAGCAGCTTGGGCGGGATGACCTACGAGCAGTACTTC.

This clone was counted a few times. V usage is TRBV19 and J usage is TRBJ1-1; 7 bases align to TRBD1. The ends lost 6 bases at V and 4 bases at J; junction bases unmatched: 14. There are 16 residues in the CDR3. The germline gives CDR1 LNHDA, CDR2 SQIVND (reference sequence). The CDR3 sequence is CASSSKDRPWTTEAFF. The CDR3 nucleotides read TGTGCCAGTAGCTCAAAGGACAGGCCCTGGACCACTGAAGCTTTCTTT.

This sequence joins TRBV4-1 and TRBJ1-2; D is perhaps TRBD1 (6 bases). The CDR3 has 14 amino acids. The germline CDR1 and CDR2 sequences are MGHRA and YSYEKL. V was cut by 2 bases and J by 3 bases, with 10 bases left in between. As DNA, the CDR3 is TGCGCCAGCAGCCAATTACAGGGTTACTATGGCTACACCTTC. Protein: CASSQLQGYYGYTF.

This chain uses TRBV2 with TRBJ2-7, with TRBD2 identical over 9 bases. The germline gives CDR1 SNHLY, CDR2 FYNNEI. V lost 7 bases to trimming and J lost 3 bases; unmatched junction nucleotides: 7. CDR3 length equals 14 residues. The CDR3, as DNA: TGTGCCAGCACACGGCTAGCGGGGTACTACGAGCAGTACTTC. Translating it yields CASTRLAGYYEQYF.

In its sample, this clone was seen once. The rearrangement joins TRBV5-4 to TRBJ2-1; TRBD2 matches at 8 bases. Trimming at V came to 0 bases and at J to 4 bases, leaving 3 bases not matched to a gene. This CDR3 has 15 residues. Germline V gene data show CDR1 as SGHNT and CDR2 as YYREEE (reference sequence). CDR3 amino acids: CASSLDSGKYNEQFF. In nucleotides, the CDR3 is TGTGCCAGCAGCTTGGATAGCGGGAAATACAATGAGCAGTTCTTC.

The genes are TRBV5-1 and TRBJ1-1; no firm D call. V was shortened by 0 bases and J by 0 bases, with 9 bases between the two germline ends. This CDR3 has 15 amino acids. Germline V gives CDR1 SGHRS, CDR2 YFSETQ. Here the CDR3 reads CASSLGPGMNTEAFF. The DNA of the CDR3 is TGCGCCAGCAGCTTGGGTCCGGGGATGAACACTGAAGCTTTCTTT.

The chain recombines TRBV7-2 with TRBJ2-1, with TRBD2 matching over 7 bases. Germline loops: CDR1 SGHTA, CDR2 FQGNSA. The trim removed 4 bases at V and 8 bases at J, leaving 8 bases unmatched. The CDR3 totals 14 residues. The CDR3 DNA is TGTGCCAGCAGCTCAAGGACTAGTTATCATGAGCAGTTCTTC. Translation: CASSSRTSYHEQFF.

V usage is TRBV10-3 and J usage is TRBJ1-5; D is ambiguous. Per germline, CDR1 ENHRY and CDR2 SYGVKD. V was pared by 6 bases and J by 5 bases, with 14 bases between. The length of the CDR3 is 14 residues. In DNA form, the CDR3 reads TGTGCCATCAGGGATGCCGGGGAGGATCAGCCCCAGCATTTT. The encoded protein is CAIRDAGEDQPQHF.

The CDR3 protein is CASSQDSRTGRDYGYTF. The CDR3 DNA reads TGCGCCAGCAGCCAAGATTCACGGACAGGTAGAGACTATGGCTACACCTTC. V is TRBV4-1 and J is TRBJ1-2, with 7 positions matching TRBD1. Germline trimming cut 0 bases from V and 3 bases from J; bases unmatched to any gene: 10. This CDR3 spans 17 amino acids. Looked up from germline, CDR1 is MGHRA and CDR2 is YSYEKL.